The clone carrying this T cell receptor beta chain was picked up a small number of times. Its target is unknown. The data were obtained in a study of response to subunit inactivated influenza vaccine. General study results and limits: Few new T cells, the authors suggested, are recruited by each seasonal influenza vaccination.

V lost 5 bases and J lost 3; bases outside the gene matches: 5. Germline CDR1 and CDR2: SEHNR and FQNEAQ (reference sequence). This CDR3 region has 15 residues. TCRdb fed the RT-PCR reads into MiXCR, producing one record per CDR3 protein. This sample yields about 520,000 distinct CDR3 sequences, of which over 9.5% are seen a single time; about 12% belongs to the top ten. The sequences come from PBMCs from blood, collected about 40 days after vaccination. The clonotype originates from a man aged 45-65 years who received an inactivated influenza vaccine. The genes are TRBV7-9 and TRBJ2-1, with 9 nucleotides matching TRBD1. The CDR3: CASSRGGQGYNEQFF. The CDR3 bases are TGTGCCAGCAGCCGAGGGGGACAGGGCTACAATGAGCAGTTCTTC.